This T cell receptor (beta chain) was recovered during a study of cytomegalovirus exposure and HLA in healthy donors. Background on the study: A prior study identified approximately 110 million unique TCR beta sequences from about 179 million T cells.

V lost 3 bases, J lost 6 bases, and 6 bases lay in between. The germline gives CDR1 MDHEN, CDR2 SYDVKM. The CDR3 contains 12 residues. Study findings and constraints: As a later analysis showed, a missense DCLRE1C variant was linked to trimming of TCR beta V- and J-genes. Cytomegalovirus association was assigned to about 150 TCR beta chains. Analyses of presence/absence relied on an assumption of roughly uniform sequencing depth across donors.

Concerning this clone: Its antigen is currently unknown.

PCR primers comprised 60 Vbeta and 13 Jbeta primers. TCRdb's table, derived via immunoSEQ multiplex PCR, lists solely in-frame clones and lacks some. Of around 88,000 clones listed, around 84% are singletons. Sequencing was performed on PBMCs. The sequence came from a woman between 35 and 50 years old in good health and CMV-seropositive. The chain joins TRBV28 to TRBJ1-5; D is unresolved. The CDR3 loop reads CASSLTSQPQHF. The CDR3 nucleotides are TGTGCCAGCAGTTTGACAAGTCAGCCCCAGCATTTT. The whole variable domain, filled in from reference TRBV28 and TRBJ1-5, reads DVKVTQSSRYLVKRTGEKVFLECVQDMDHENMFWYRQDPGLGLRLIYFSYDVKMKEKGDIPEGYSVSREKKERFSLILESASTNQTSMYLCASSLTSQPQHFGDGTRLSIL.